This T cell receptor (beta chain) was captured by sequencing in a study of blood T cell repertoires in COVID-19. For the study at large: PBMCs, B-cell-depleted T cells, or T cells were the source of the cDNA or gDNA that made up the material.

Produced via immunoSEQ multiplex PCR; TCRdb's table is partial and in-frame only. The data hold about 130,000 clones, with about 74% observed a single time. V shed 0 bases, J shed 6 bases, and the junction held 9 bases outside the gene matches. The CDR3 extends over 17 amino acids. Germline lookup yields CDR1 MGHRA and CDR2 YSYEKL. The chain links TRBV4-1 to TRBJ1-5; TRBD1 agrees at 9 bases. The sequence was obtained from a man aged 60 to 69 with acute or convalescent COVID-19. The sequenced sample was peripheral blood. CDR3 in amino acids: CASSQDPYRGLIQPQHF. The CDR3 DNA reads TGCGCCAGCAGCCAAGACCCCTACAGGGGGCTAATTCAGCCCCAGCATTTT.